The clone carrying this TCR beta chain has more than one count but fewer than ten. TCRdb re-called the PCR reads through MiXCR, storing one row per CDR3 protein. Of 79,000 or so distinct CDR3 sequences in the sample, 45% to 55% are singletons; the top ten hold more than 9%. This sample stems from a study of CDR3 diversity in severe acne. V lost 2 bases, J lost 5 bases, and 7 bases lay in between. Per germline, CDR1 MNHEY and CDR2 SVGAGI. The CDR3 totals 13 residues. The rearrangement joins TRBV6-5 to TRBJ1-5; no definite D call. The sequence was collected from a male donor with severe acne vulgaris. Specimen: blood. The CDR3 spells CASSYGPDQPQHF. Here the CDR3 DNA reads TGTGCCAGCAGTTACGGTCCCGATCAGCCCCAGCATTTT.